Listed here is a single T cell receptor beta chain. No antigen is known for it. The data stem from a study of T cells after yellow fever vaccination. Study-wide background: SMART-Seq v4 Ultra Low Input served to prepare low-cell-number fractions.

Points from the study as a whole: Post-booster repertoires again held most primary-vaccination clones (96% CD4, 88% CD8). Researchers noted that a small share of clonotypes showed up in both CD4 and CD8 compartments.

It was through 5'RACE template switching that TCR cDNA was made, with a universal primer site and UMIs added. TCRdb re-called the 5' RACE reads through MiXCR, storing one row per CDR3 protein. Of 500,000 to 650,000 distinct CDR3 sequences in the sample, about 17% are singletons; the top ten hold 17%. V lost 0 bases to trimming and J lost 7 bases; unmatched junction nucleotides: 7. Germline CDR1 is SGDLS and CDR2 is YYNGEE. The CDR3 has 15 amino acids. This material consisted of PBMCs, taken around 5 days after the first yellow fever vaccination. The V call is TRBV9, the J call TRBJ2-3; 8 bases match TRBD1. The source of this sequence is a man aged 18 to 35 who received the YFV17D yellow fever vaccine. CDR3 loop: CASSVAGQGGNTQYF. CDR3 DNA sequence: TGTGCCAGCAGCGTAGCAGGACAGGGCGGAAATACGCAGTATTTT. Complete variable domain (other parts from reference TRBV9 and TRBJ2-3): DSGVTQTPKHLITATGQRVTLRCSPRSGDLSVYWYQQSLDQGLQFLIQYYNGEERAKGNILERFSAQQFPDLHSELNLSSLELGDSALYFCASSVAGQGGNTQYFGPGTRLTVL.